The clone carrying this TCR beta chain was detected a few times. Its antigen is as yet unknown. The V end was cut by 2 bases, the J end by 0 bases, with 11 bases between. Germline V gene sequence: CDR1 GTSNPN, CDR2 SVGIG (reference sequence). The CDR3 contains 15 residues. The sample originates from a study of CD8+ T cells in alopecia areata. Findings and caveats of the study: Any link of baseline CD8+ expansion to response, resting on one nonresponder, remains uncertain.

Following RNA extraction, reverse transcription yielded cDNA that acted as the sequencing template. TCRdb's copy holds only in-frame clones and misses some; the assay was immunoSEQ multiplex PCR. The sample carries approximately 220,000 clones, about two fifths recorded once. Described treatment: oral pan-JAK inhibitor, 5-10 mg twice daily. It was from alopecia areata patients that lesional scalp punch biopsies and peripheral blood were collected. The chain couples TRBV30 to TRBJ2-4; a possible D gene is TRBD2 (5 bases). The sequence was collected from a human donor with alopecia areata. Sequenced here: CD4+ T cells sorted from blood, sampled at approximately week 30, from a patient treated with tofacitinib. The CDR3 bases are TGTGCCTGGAGTACGGGGTCGTTAGCCAAAAACATTCAGTACTTC. Its protein product is CAWSTGSLAKNIQYF.